These 30 T cell receptor beta chains share one sample of origin, sequenced in a study of T cells in Graves' hyperthyroidism and ophthalmopathy. Amplification of TCR beta CDR3 regions used RNA as the template. With the HTBI primer set, the TCR CDR3 went through a first round of RT-PCR. Each CDR3 protein gets one entry after TCRdb re-called the multiplex PCR reads with MiXCR. The sample records about 540,000 distinct CDR3 sequences, about half being singletons. The sequencing input was peripheral blood or thyroid tissue (not recorded which). These receptors were collected from a woman aged 18 to 35 with Graves' hyperthyroidism.

This clonotype was observed at least ten times. J is TRBJ2-5 and V is TRBV15; 9 bases line up with TRBD1. With V trimmed by 3 bases and J by 3 bases, 5 bases remained unmatched. From germline, CDR1 is LNHNV and CDR2 YYDKDF (reference sequence). The CDR3 has 15 residues. The CDR3 DNA reads TGTGCCACCAGCAGTTGGGGACAGGGTAAAGAGACCCAGTACTTC. Amino acid sequence: CATSSWGQGKETQYF.

This chain connects TRBV7-2 to TRBJ2-7; TRBD1 matches at 9 bases. CDR3 length equals 15 residues. Germline CDR1 reads SGHTA; CDR2 reads FQGNSA. V was pared by 6 bases and J by 4 bases, with 10 bases of the junction left unmatched. The CDR3: CASSAGQGNTYEQYF. The CDR3 nucleotides are TGTGCCAGCAGTGCCGGACAGGGGAATACGTACGAGCAGTACTTC.

This clonotype came up a few times. This chain connects TRBV6-1 to TRBJ1-5; the match to TRBD1 covers 8 bases. The J segment lost 8 bases and the V segment lost 6 bases, leaving 9 bases of the junction unmatched. Germline V gives CDR1 MNHNS, CDR2 SASEGT. CDR3 length: 14 residues. In DNA, the CDR3 is TGTGCCAGCAGGAGCCAGGGGGCAAAGGAGCCCCAGCATTTT. It is translated as CASRSQGAKEPQHF.

This clonotype was recorded at least ten times. The genes are TRBV29-1 and TRBJ2-5, with TRBD2 identical over 11 bases. Germline trimming cut 3 bases from V and 5 bases from J; bases unmatched to any gene: 5. Germline V gene lookup returns CDR1 SQVTM and CDR2 ANQGSEA. The CDR3 has 14 residues. CDR3 in DNA: TGCAGCGTTGATGTAGCGGGAGGGGAGGAGACCCAGTACTTC. It is translated as CSVDVAGGEETQYF.

The V and J genes are TRBV24-1 and TRBJ2-7; 7 positions agree with TRBD1. This CDR3 region has 15 residues. Looked up from germline, CDR1 is KGHDR and CDR2 is SFDVKD. V lost 4 bases, J lost 2 bases, and 7 bases stayed unmatched. In DNA, the CDR3 is TGTGCCACCAGTGACCCTCGACAGGGAACCTACGAGCAGTACTTC. Residues: CATSDPRQGTYEQYF.

This clonotype was observed at least ten times. This rearrangement joins TRBV15 to TRBJ1-3, with 8 bases identical to TRBD1. This CDR3 contains 19 residues. Germline CDR1 and CDR2: LNHNV and YYDKDF (reference sequence). Unmatched junction bases numbered 12, after V lost 1 base and J lost 1 base. This chain's CDR3 is CATSRATWGRGLSGNTIYF. The DNA for the CDR3 is TGTGCCACCAGCAGAGCGACGTGGGGCAGGGGGCTGTCTGGAAACACCATATATTTT.

The chain employs TRBV7-2 and TRBJ2-7, with D unclear. The CDR3 is 14 amino acids. Germline V gene data show CDR1 as SGHTA and CDR2 as FQGNSA. With 3 bases removed from V and 3 bases from J, the gap between germline ends came to 12 bases. CDR3: CASSFERSGYEQYF. CDR3 in DNA: TGTGCCAGCAGCTTTGAACGGTCAGGCTACGAGCAGTACTTC.

The J gene is TRBJ1-1, the V gene TRBV15; D remains ambiguous. In germline, CDR1 is LNHNV, CDR2 YYDKDF (reference sequence). Trimming removed 3 bases from V and 3 bases from J, with 11 bases in between. This CDR3 region has 14 residues. CDR3 loop: CATSSFPEDTEAFF. The CDR3 nucleotides read TGTGCCACCAGCAGTTTCCCGGAAGACACTGAAGCTTTCTTT.

To note about this clonotype: A clone one base away is much larger, so this may be a read error. This CDR3 is CASSFGTAGEGHTF. CDR3 nucleotide sequence: TGTGCCAGCAGCTTCGGGACAGCGGGGGAAGGCCACACCTTC. The chain uses TRBV11-1 and TRBJ1-2; 7 nucleotides line up with TRBD1. CDR3 length: 14 residues. Per the germline V gene, CDR1 is SGHAT and CDR2 is FQDESV (reference sequence). V lost 3 bases to trimming and J lost 12 bases; unmatched junction nucleotides: 13. The complete variable domain, with remaining parts taken from reference TRBV11-1 and TRBJ1-2, reads EAEVAQSPRYKITEKSQAVAFWCDPISGHATLYWYRQILGQGPELLVQFQDESVVDDSQLPKDRFSAERLKGVDSTLKIQPAELGDSAMYLCASSFGTAGEGHTFGSGTRLTVV.

The J gene is TRBJ1-4, the V gene TRBV20-1; weak D call: TRBD1 (5 bases). The V gene's germline CDR1 is DFQATT and CDR2 SNEGSKA (reference sequence). This CDR3 region has 14 residues. V shed 0 bases and J shed 5 bases, with 10 bases lying between them. The CDR3 coding sequence is TGCAGTGCTAGAGATCCACGGGGGAATGAAAAACTGTTTTTT. This codes for CSARDPRGNEKLFF.

The V and J genes are TRBV29-1 and TRBJ2-7; D not resolved. Trimming took 8 bases from V and 4 from J, leaving 12 bases between them. Germline V CDR1 and CDR2: SQVTM, ANQGSEA. The CDR3 is 11 amino acids. The CDR3 loop reads CSPAAGYEQYF. CDR3 sequence (DNA): TGCAGCCCCGCCGCCGGGTACGAGCAGTACTTC.

This clonotype was recorded many times. V and J are TRBV10-3 and TRBJ1-1; 7 bases agree with TRBD1. Looked up from germline, CDR1 is ENHRY and CDR2 is SYGVKD. The V segment lost 10 bases and the J segment 5 bases; nucleotides outside the gene matches: 13. CDR3 size: 14 residues. The CDR3 reads CASREQGIMTEAFF. The CDR3 DNA reads as TGTGCCAGCAGAGAACAGGGGATTATGACTGAAGCTTTCTTT.

Details on this clonotype: Here the CDR3 omits its conserved ending phenylalanine or tryptophan, so a read error is the likely source. Because the CDR3's place on the DNA is in doubt, the DNA is left out and the CDR3 is given as listed by TCRdb. The rearrangement joins TRBV2 to TRBJ2-7; the D call of TRBD2 is as the table states it, not checked on the DNA. Per the germline V gene, CDR1 is SNHLY and CDR2 is FYNNEI. The CDR3 length is 8 residues, termini included. The CDR3 loop reads CASSGSAS.

This rearrangement joins TRBV7-2 to TRBJ1-1; 11 nucleotides align to TRBD1. The CDR3 runs 13 residues. Germline CDR1 and CDR2: SGHTA and FQGNSA. V shed 10 bases and J 6 bases; nucleotides not matched to a gene: 7. The CDR3 coding sequence is TGTGCCACCGCGGACAGGGGGCGCCCTGAAGCTTTCTTT. Amino acid sequence: CATADRGRPEAFF.

The rearrangement joins TRBV12-3 or TRBV12-4 to TRBJ2-7; 10 nucleotides align to TRBD1. Unmatched junction bases numbered 12, after V lost 6 bases and J lost 7 bases. This CDR3 is built from 15 residues. CDR3 sequence reads: CASSSTGTGVKEQYF. Here the CDR3 DNA reads TGTGCCAGCAGCTCAACCGGGACAGGGGTGAAGGAGCAGTACTTC.

In regard to this clonotype: Just one base apart from a much larger clone, this may be a read error. V gene TRBV10-3 combines with J gene TRBJ2-7; D is uncertain. The DNA end is a closer match to TRBJ2-1, so the J assignment may be wrong. CDR1 is ENHRY and CDR2 is SYGVKD in the germline V gene. This CDR3 spans 12 amino acids. The CDR3 nucleotides read TGTGCCACCACGGACGGAGCCTACGAGCAGTTCTTC. This translates into CATTDGAYEQFF.

This CDR3 reads CASSLPGQGMLIEAFF. In DNA, the CDR3 is TGTGCCAGCAGCCTCCCGGGACAGGGGATGCTGATAGAAGCTTTCTTT. This chain joins TRBV4-2 and TRBJ1-1, with 10 bases identical to TRBD1. The CDR3 is 16 amino acids. Germline CDR1 is LGHNA and CDR2 is YNFKEQ. The J segment lost 8 bases and the V segment lost 4 bases, leaving 13 bases of the junction unmatched.

This chain links TRBV29-1 with TRBJ1-1, with D hard to call. V lost 6 bases and J lost 0, with 11 bases in between. This CDR3 has 13 residues. The germline V gene encodes CDR1 SQVTM and CDR2 ANQGSEA. CDR3: CSVRGRMNTEAFF. Written as DNA, the CDR3 is TGCAGCGTCCGCGGGCGGATGAACACTGAAGCTTTCTTT.

V and J are TRBV2 and TRBJ1-4, with D perhaps matching TRBD1 (5 bases). The V and J ends lost 4 bases and 7 bases respectively, with 16 bases between them. The CDR3 runs to 15 residues. CDR1 and CDR2 (germline): SNHLY, FYNNEI. CDR3 residues: CASSGPTGGGEKLFF. CDR3 bases: TGTGCCAGCAGTGGTCCGACGGGTGGGGGTGAAAAACTGTTTTTT.

J is TRBJ2-5 and V is TRBV7-9; possible D gene TRBD1, 6 bases. V was shortened by 5 bases and J by 3 bases, with 19 bases between the two germline ends. CDR1 SEHNR and CDR2 FQNEAQ come from the germline V gene (reference sequence). The CDR3 extends over 16 amino acids. The CDR3 DNA follows: TGTGCCAGCAGCGCCGAAGGGCAGGGGTTTGAAGAGACCCAGTACTTC. Its translation is CASSAEGQGFEETQYF.

This clonotype was counted a single time. This may stem from a read error, because a much larger clone lies one nucleotide away. This chain uses TRBV13 with TRBJ2-7, with a tentative D call TRBD2 (6 bases). Germline V gives CDR1 PRHDT, CDR2 FYEKMQ (reference sequence). V gave up 0 bases and J gave up 2 bases, with 11 bases separating them. CDR3 length: 15 residues. The CDR3 here is CASSLGGTWAYEQYF. The CDR3 nucleotides read TGTGCCAGCAGCTTAGGTGGGACTTGGGCCTACGAGCAGTACTTC.

The rearrangement uses TRBV10-3 and TRBJ1-5; D is unclear. V shed 10 bases and J shed 2 bases, with 15 bases lying between them. CDR1 and CDR2 (germline): ENHRY, SYGVKD. The CDR3 loop spans 14 amino acids. CDR3 in DNA: TGTGCCAGCAGATCCCCCTGGGGCAATCAGCCCCAGCATTTT. This gives the protein CASRSPWGNQPQHF.

This clonotype was detected a few times. The chain employs TRBV19 and TRBJ1-1; D is possibly TRBD1 (5 bases). The V and J ends lost 4 bases and 1 base respectively, with 13 bases between them. The CDR3 spans 15 residues. Germline CDR1 is LNHDA and CDR2 is SQIVND (reference sequence). This CDR3 is CASSRAGRKNTEAFF. Here the CDR3 DNA reads TGTGCCAGTAGTAGGGCAGGGAGAAAGAACACTGAAGCTTTCTTT.

The rearrangement links TRBV25-1 to TRBJ1-1, with a possible D match to TRBD1 (5 bases). CDR1 and CDR2 (germline): MGHDK, SYGVNS. The length of the CDR3 is 15 residues. The V gene lost 6 bases and the J gene lost 4 bases, with 18 bases spanning the gap. The CDR3 bases are TGTGCCAGCAGCTTAGGGGCCGTCGGGGGCACTGAAGCTTTCTTT. The encoded protein is CASSLGAVGGTEAFF.

The table lists this clonotype with many counts. The CDR3 DNA sequence: TGTGCCAGCGGAAACTATGGCTACACCTTC. Residues: CASGNYGYTF. The V and J genes are TRBV12-3 or TRBV12-4 and TRBJ1-2; D remains ambiguous. V lost 8 bases to trimming and J lost 2 bases, with 3 bases between them. The CDR3 runs to 10 residues.

On this clonotype itself: The CDR3 ends on some other residue instead of the conserved phenylalanine or tryptophan, so this is likely a read error. The chain has TRBV29-1 and TRBJ1-2; D is unclear. Per the germline V gene, CDR1 is SQVTM and CDR2 is ANQGSEA. V lost 4 bases and J lost 3, with 15 bases in between. CDR3 length: 14 amino acids. CDR3 DNA sequence: TGCAGCGTTGCCCGAGAGGAGTACGACTATGGCTACACCCTC. It is translated as CSVAREEYDYGYTL.

There are many counts of this clonotype. The chain uses TRBV10-3 and TRBJ1-1, with no clear D. CDR3 length equals 12 residues. Per the germline V gene, CDR1 is ENHRY and CDR2 is SYGVKD. Trimming removed 6 bases from V and 2 bases from J, with 7 bases in between. CDR3: CAIRGPNTEAFF. Here the CDR3 DNA reads TGTGCCATCAGGGGCCCAAACACTGAAGCTTTCTTT.

This clonotype has more than one count but fewer than ten. The chain employs TRBV7-9 and TRBJ1-4; D uncertain. Trimming removed 3 bases at V and 4 bases at J, with 9 bases between. The CDR3 length is 14 residues. Germline CDR1 reads SEHNR; CDR2 reads FQNEAQ (reference sequence). The CDR3 nucleotides are TGTGCCAGCAGCTTGGGAGGTTATAATGAAAAACTGTTTTTT. Translation gives CASSLGGYNEKLFF.

This clonotype was seen a few times. The chain is built from TRBV6-5 and TRBJ1-1; possibly TRBD1 for D (6 bases). Trimming took off 4 bases at V and 4 bases at J, with 13 bases between the two ends. Looked up from germline, CDR1 is MNHEY and CDR2 is SVGAGI. This CDR3 region has 14 residues. CDR3 amino acids: CASSFSQGGTEAFF. DNA for the CDR3: TGTGCCAGCAGTTTCTCACAGGGCGGCACTGAAGCTTTCTTT.

The V call is TRBV5-1, the J call TRBJ1-4; D unresolved. Trimming took off 1 base at V and 0 bases at J, with 10 bases between the two ends. This CDR3 spans 16 amino acids. CDR1 and CDR2 (germline): SGHRS, YFSETQ. Written as DNA, the CDR3 is TGCGCCAGCAGCTTGTACCTAACAGCAACTAATGAAAAACTGTTTTTT. It specifies CASSLYLTATNEKLFF. The complete variable domain, with remaining parts taken from reference TRBV5-1 and TRBJ1-4, reads KAGVTQTPRYLIKTRGQQVTLSCSPISGHRSVSWYQQTPGQGLQFLFEYFSETQRNKGNFPGRFSGRQFSNSRSEMNVSTLELGDSALYLCASSLYLTATNEKLFFGSGTQLSVL.